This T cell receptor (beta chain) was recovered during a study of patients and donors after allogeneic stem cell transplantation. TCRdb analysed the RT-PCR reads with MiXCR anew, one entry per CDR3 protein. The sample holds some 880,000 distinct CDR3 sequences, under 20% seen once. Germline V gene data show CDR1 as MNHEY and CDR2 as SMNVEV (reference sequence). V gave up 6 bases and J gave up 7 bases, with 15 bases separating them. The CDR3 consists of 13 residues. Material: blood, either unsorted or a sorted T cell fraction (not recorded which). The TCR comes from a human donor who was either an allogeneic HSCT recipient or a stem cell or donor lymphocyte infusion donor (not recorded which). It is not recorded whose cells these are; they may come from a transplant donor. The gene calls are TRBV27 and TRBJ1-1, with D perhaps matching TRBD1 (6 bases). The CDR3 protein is CASSPQGPLEAFF. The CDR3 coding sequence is TGTGCCAGCAGCCCACAGGGACCCCTTGAAGCTTTCTTT.